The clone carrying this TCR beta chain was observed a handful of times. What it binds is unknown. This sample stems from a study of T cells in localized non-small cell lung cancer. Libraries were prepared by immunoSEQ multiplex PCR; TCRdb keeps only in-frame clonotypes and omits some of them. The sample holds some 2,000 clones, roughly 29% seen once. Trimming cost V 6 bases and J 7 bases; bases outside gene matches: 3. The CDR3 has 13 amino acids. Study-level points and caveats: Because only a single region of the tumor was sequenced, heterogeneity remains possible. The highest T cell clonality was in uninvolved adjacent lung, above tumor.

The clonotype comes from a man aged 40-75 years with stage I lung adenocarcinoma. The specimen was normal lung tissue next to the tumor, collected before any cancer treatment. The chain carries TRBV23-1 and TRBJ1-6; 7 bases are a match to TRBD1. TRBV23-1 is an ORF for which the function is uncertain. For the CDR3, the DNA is TGCGCCAGCAGCTTGGACAGGAATTCACCCCTCCACTTT. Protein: CASSLDRNSPLHF.